One sample yielded the 22 T cell receptor beta chains listed below, sequenced in a study of cytomegalovirus exposure and HLA in healthy donors. The primer mix had 60 Vbeta and 13 Jbeta primers. Repertoires were generated with immunoSEQ multiplex PCR, while TCRdb's copy carries only in-frame clones and drops some. The sample holds 200,000 to 300,000 clones, 70% to 90% seen once. The sequenced sample consisted of PBMCs. All receptors come from a woman aged 40-49 years in good health and CMV-seropositive.

The chain links TRBV2 to TRBJ1-2, with 10 bases that match TRBD1. There are 16 residues in the CDR3. The germline V gene encodes CDR1 SNHLY and CDR2 FYNNEI. V shed 6 bases and J 7 bases; nucleotides not matched to a gene: 14. The CDR3 here is CASRAGTGDSLGGYTF. DNA of the CDR3: TGTGCCAGCAGGGCCGGGACAGGGGACAGCTTGGGTGGCTACACCTTC.

This clone has more than one count but fewer than ten. This likely came from a read error, as a far larger clone is one base away. The genes are TRBV7-2 and TRBJ2-6; 7 positions match TRBD1. The CDR3 spans 16 residues. Germline assignment: CDR1 SGHTA and CDR2 FQGNSA. The CDR3 spells CASSQETGSGANGLTF. The DNA for the CDR3 is TGCGCCAGCAGCCAAGAGACAGGGTCTGGGGCCAACGGCCTGACTTTC.

This clone was seen only a few times. This chain links TRBV4-2 with TRBJ2-3; TRBD2 agrees at 10 bases. The germline gives CDR1 LGHNA, CDR2 YNFKEQ. The CDR3 length is 15 residues. V was clipped by 0 bases and J by 4 bases; unmatched bases: 1. For the CDR3, the DNA is TGTGCCAGCAGCCAAGAACTAGCGGGATCAGATACGCAGTATTTT. Its protein is CASSQELAGSDTQYF.

CDR3 DNA: TGTGCCAGCAGTTCGGGACTACTCTACGAGCAGTACTTC. It is translated as CASSSGLLYEQYF. The rearrangement links TRBV6-6 to TRBJ2-7; 7 positions agree with TRBD2. V trimming: 4 bases; J trimming: 3 bases; junction bases outside the gene matches: 3. The germline V gene has CDR1 MNHNY and CDR2 SVGAGI (reference sequence). The CDR3 is 13 residues long.

This chain connects TRBV19 to TRBJ2-1; TRBD2 might be the D (5 bases). CDR1 and CDR2 from the germline V gene are LNHDA and SQIVND (reference sequence). This CDR3 has 13 amino acids. Trimming removed 8 bases from V and 2 bases from J, with 10 bases in between. The CDR3 loop is CASGTGTYNEQFF. The DNA for the CDR3 is TGTGCCAGTGGAACGGGAACCTACAATGAGCAGTTCTTC.

V is TRBV7-6 and J is TRBJ1-4; D gene uncertain. This CDR3 comprises 13 residues. Germline CDR1 SGHVS, CDR2 FNYEAQ. Between the trimmed V and J ends, which lost 5 bases and 2 bases, there was a span of 6 bases. For the CDR3, the DNA is TGTGCCAGCAGCCCCGGGACTAATGAAAAACTGTTTTTT. Residues: CASSPGTNEKLFF.

The chain carries TRBV7-8 and TRBJ2-2; 7 nucleotides align to TRBD2. The CDR3 length is 17 residues. With 5 bases clipped from V and 4 bases from J, the junction kept 13 bases outside the gene matches. CDR1 SGHVS and CDR2 FQNEAQ come from the germline V gene. The CDR3 DNA reads TGTGCCAGCAGCCTTACGGTCGGGGGGACGGGCACCGGGGAGCTGTTTTTT. It translates to CASSLTVGGTGTGELFF. The variable domain in full, with the rest retrieved from reference TRBV7-8 and TRBJ2-2, is GAGVSQSPRYKVAKRGQDVALRCDPISGHVSLFWYQQALGQGPEFLTYFQNEAQLDKSGLPSDRFFAERPEGSVSTLKIQRTQQEDSAVYLCASSLTVGGTGTGELFFGEGSRLTVL.

The chain couples TRBV19 to TRBJ1-5, with no clear D. Trimming removed 4 bases at V and 2 bases at J, with 12 bases between. The CDR3 sequence is 15 residues long. Looked up from germline, CDR1 is LNHDA and CDR2 is SQIVND (reference sequence). The CDR3 is CASSTEAAGNQPQHF. CDR3 in DNA: TGTGCCAGTAGTACCGAGGCCGCAGGCAATCAGCCCCAGCATTTT. The full variable domain, with the rest looked up from reference TRBV19 and TRBJ1-5, is DGGITQSPKYLFRKEGQNVTLSCEQNLNHDAMYWYRQDPGQGLRLIYYSQIVNDFQKGDIAEGYSVSREKKESFPLTVTSAQKNPTAFYLCASSTEAAGNQPQHFGDGTRLSIL.

CDR3 nucleotides: TGCGCCAGCAGCCAAGATGGTTACAGTTCTTATGGCTACACCTTC. Translation gives CASSQDGYSSYGYTF. This sequence joins TRBV4-3 and TRBJ1-2; D is undetermined. Germline V lookup: CDR1 LGHNA, CDR2 YSLEER. V gave up 0 bases and J gave up 5 bases, with 13 bases separating them. This CDR3 spans 15 amino acids.

This clone was seen more than once but under ten times. This sequence joins TRBV28 and TRBJ1-2; 7 nucleotides line up with TRBD1. CDR1 MDHEN and CDR2 SYDVKM come from the germline V gene. CDR3 size: 13 residues. Trimming took 10 bases from V and 2 from J; bases not matched to a gene: 7. The CDR3 is CATQTGRNYGYTF. The CDR3 region has the DNA TGTGCCACCCAGACAGGGAGGAACTATGGCTACACCTTC.

This clone appeared a single time. CDR3 nucleotides: TGTGCCAGCAGCTTGAAGTCCGAGGACAGCCCCTACAATGAGCAGTTCTTC. This gives the protein CASSLKSEDSPYNEQFF. The chain combines TRBV5-8 with TRBJ2-1, with D maybe TRBD1 (6 bases). The CDR3 sequence is 17 residues long. The germline V and J ends were trimmed by 1 base and 2 bases, with 16 bases remaining between them. The germline gives CDR1 SGHTS, CDR2 YDEGEE.

The V call is TRBV30, the J call TRBJ2-7; D possibly corresponds to TRBD1 (6 bases). The CDR3 is 14 residues long. Trimming removed 3 bases from V and 7 bases from J, with 19 bases in between. Germline values: CDR1 GTSNPN, CDR2 SVGIG (reference sequence). The CDR3 sequence is CAWSQLQGLREQYF. CDR3 sequence (DNA): TGTGCCTGGAGCCAATTACAGGGCCTTAGGGAGCAGTACTTC.

This chain joins TRBV25-1 and TRBJ2-7; TRBD1 matches 9 bases. CDR1 and CDR2 from the germline V gene are MGHDK and SYGVNS. The CDR3 is 15 residues long. V dropped 3 bases and J dropped 2; count of bases not matched to a gene: 5. The CDR3 sequence is CASSDVDRGPYEQYF. The CDR3 bases are TGTGCCAGCAGTGACGTGGACAGGGGACCCTACGAGCAGTACTTC.

The gene calls are TRBV18 and TRBJ1-1; perhaps TRBD1 as D (6 bases). The V gene's germline CDR1 is KGHSH and CDR2 LQKENI. The CDR3 sequence is 13 residues long. Trimming left V 3 bases short and J 3 bases short, with 8 bases between. CDR3 in amino acids: CASSPDRHTEAFF. The CDR3 bases are TGTGCCAGCTCACCCGACAGGCACACTGAAGCTTTCTTT.

The CDR3, as DNA: TGTGCCAGCGGGGGAGGGACCACCTACGAGCAGTACTTC. This codes for CASGGGTTYEQYF. The V call is TRBV6-1, the J call TRBJ2-7; 7 nucleotides line up with TRBD2. The CDR3 length is 13 residues. V lost 8 bases and J lost 2; bases outside the gene matches: 6. Germline values: CDR1 MNHNS, CDR2 SASEGT.

The rearrangement joins TRBV4-1 to TRBJ2-7, with 9 bases lining up with TRBD1. The germline V gene encodes CDR1 MGHRA and CDR2 YSYEKL. The V and J ends lost 3 bases and 5 bases, in that order; junction bases with no gene match: 11. The length of the CDR3 is 16 residues. Written as DNA, the CDR3 is TGCGCCAGCAGCCAGCATGATGATTGGACAGGGGACGAGCAGTACTTC. Protein product: CASSQHDDWTGDEQYF.

The sample holds one count of this clone. This sequence joins TRBV7-3 and TRBJ2-7; TRBD2 agrees at 9 bases. CDR3 length equals 14 residues. CDR1 and CDR2 from the germline V gene are SGHTA and FQGTGA. After removal of 4 bases from V and 0 bases from J, the junction contained 1 base not matched to a gene. The CDR3 DNA reads TGTGCCAGCAGCTCAGCGGGAGGCTCCTACGAGCAGTACTTC. It specifies CASSSAGGSYEQYF.

This sequence joins TRBV18 and TRBJ1-2, with TRBD1 matching 10 bases. V shed 4 bases, J shed 8 bases, and the junction held 10 bases outside the gene matches. In germline, CDR1 is KGHSH, CDR2 LQKENI. The CDR3 covers 15 residues. The CDR3 region is CASSQSGQGLEGYTF. DNA of the CDR3: TGTGCCAGCTCACAATCGGGACAGGGGCTGGAGGGCTACACCTTC.

The CDR3 spells CASSPDSFSNEQFF. CDR3 nucleotides: TGTGCCAGCTCACCAGATAGTTTTAGCAATGAGCAGTTCTTC. The chain combines TRBV18 with TRBJ2-1; D is unresolved. Trimming took off 2 bases at V and 6 bases at J, with 11 bases between the two ends. Germline V CDR1 and CDR2: KGHSH, LQKENI. The CDR3 is made up of 14 amino acids.

The J gene is TRBJ2-1, the V gene TRBV6-1, with D hard to call. The CDR3 consists of 15 residues. The V and J ends lost 1 base and 5 bases respectively, with 12 bases between them. From germline, CDR1 is MNHNS and CDR2 SASEGT. The CDR3, as DNA: TGTGCCAGCAGTGAAGGCTCGGTGCCCCACAATGAGCAGTTCTTC. Encoded protein: CASSEGSVPHNEQFF.

Regarding this clone: One end of the junction varies from germline; a read error may be responsible. The chain has TRBV7-7 and TRBJ2-3; 12 bases match TRBD1. This CDR3 contains 18 residues. In germline, CDR1 is SSHAT, CDR2 FNYEAQ (reference sequence). The CDR3 is CASSLGTGGGVISDTQYF. CDR3 DNA sequence: TGTGCTAGCAGCCTCGGGACAGGGGGCGGCGTAATCTCAGATACGCAGTATTTT.

The chain recombines TRBV25-1 with TRBJ1-5, with no clear D. The CDR3 spans 15 residues. The germline gives CDR1 MGHDK, CDR2 SYGVNS. V lost 3 bases, J lost 4 bases, and 13 bases lay in between. The CDR3 region is CASSESGTANQPQHF. The CDR3 DNA follows: TGTGCCAGCAGTGAGTCGGGAACAGCTAATCAGCCCCAGCATTTT.